This TCR beta chain was profiled in a study of Ad26.COV2.S vaccination and SARS-CoV-2 variants. For the study at large: Donor joined the COV1001 Ad26.COV2.S trial arm. Recipients of Ad26.COV2.S got it intramuscularly, once or twice 56 days apart. Study-wide findings and caveats: Vaccinees reportedly had broad spike-specific CD8+ and CD4+ T cell responses. Vaccine and placebo recipients had comparable breadth of non-spike TCRs.

Trimming removed 5 bases from V and 7 bases from J, with 17 bases in between. Germline CDR1 and CDR2: GTSNPN and SVGIG (reference sequence). This CDR3 is built from 14 residues. Points on this clone: Its antigen is as yet unknown.

Clones were read by immunoSEQ multiplex PCR, and TCRdb kept only the in-frame ones, dropping some. Of 350,000 to 400,000 clones listed, 89% are singletons. Treatment in this sample: approximately 18 received Ad26.COV2.S at low or high dose, single or two shots; about 5 received placebo; per-sample allocation not given. Samples analyzed were those drawn on day 63 after the first vaccine or placebo injection. The chain carries TRBV30 and TRBJ1-4; the D gene is possibly TRBD1 (6 bases). Material: peripheral blood, obtained in a trial of Ad26.COV2.S vaccine versus placebo. This receptor was taken from a person between 18 and 65 years old who received the Ad26.COV2.S COVID-19 vaccine or a placebo. CDR3: CAWDSRGLGEKLFF. CDR3 nucleotides: TGTGCCTGGGATTCCAGGGGCTTGGGTGAAAAACTGTTTTTT.